This TCR beta chain is drawn from a study of OX40 agonist ivuxolimab in advanced cancers. Profiled with immunoSEQ multiplex PCR; TCRdb holds only in-frame clones, not every one. The repertoire includes approximately 39,000 clones, around nine tenths of them detected once, and about 13% sits in the top ten. The J segment lost 8 bases and the V segment lost 1 base, leaving 10 bases of the junction unmatched. There are 16 residues in the CDR3. Germline CDR1 is SGDLS and CDR2 is YYNGEE. Patients with autoimmune history or systemic immunosuppression were excluded. This TCR was sampled from an adult with an advanced solid tumor such as melanoma, head and neck, liver or kidney cancer. J is TRBJ2-2 and V is TRBV9; 8 bases match TRBD2. The starting material was CD4+ or CD8+ T cells sorted from blood, obtained in a trial of the OX40 agonist ivuxolimab. CDR3 nucleotide sequence: TGTGCCAGCAGCGTATACGGACTAGCTTCTACTGGGGAGCTGTTTTTT. It is translated as CASSVYGLASTGELFF. Full variable domain (rest looked up from reference TRBV9 and TRBJ2-2): DSGVTQTPKHLITATGQRVTLRCSPRSGDLSVYWYQQSLDQGLQFLIQYYNGEERAKGNILERFSAQQFPDLHSELNLSSLELGDSALYFCASSVYGLASTGELFFGEGSRLTVL.